Each of the 10 T cell receptor beta chains below was sequenced from the same sample in a study of blood T cell repertoires in COVID-19. The method was immunoSEQ multiplex PCR; TCRdb's version includes in-frame clones alone and lacks a portion of them. The table records 54,000 or so clones, approximately 80% of them present only once. Sample: peripheral blood. The receptors derive from a woman aged 80 or over with acute or convalescent COVID-19.

The CDR3 DNA reads TGTGCCAGCGGAGCCGTGGGTGAAGCTTTCTTT. The encoded protein is CASGAVGEAFF. The chain links TRBV28 to TRBJ1-1, with D hard to call. CDR3 size: 11 residues. The germline V and J ends were trimmed by 8 bases and 7 bases, with 11 bases remaining between them. Germline V gene data show CDR1 as MDHEN and CDR2 as SYDVKM.

CDR3 DNA sequence: TGTGCCAGCATTCCAGGGGACGCGAACTATGGCTACACCTTC. This encodes CASIPGDANYGYTF. The chain has TRBV28 and TRBJ1-2; D may be TRBD1 (6 bases). This CDR3 spans 14 amino acids. V lost 7 bases, J lost 2 bases, and 14 bases lay in between. CDR1 is MDHEN and CDR2 is SYDVKM in the germline V gene.

CDR3 region: CAWSVGGTEAFF. The CDR3 DNA is TGTGCCTGGAGTGTGGGAGGCACTGAAGCTTTCTTT. The chain is built from TRBV30 and TRBJ1-1, with D hard to call. There are 12 residues in the CDR3. V gave up 0 bases and J gave up 4 bases, with 6 bases separating them. In germline, CDR1 is GTSNPN, CDR2 SVGIG (reference sequence).

This chain links TRBV7-2 with TRBJ2-7; D not certain. Germline V gene sequence: CDR1 SGHTA, CDR2 FQGNSA. The CDR3 length is 13 residues. Deletions cut 3 bases from V and 0 bases from J, with 6 bases between. For the CDR3, the DNA is TGTGCCAGCAGCTTCTACTACTCCTACGAGCAGTACTTC. Residues: CASSFYYSYEQYF.

The chain links TRBV5-8 to TRBJ2-5; D unclear. Germline V lookup: CDR1 SGHTS, CDR2 YDEGEE. The germline V and J ends were trimmed by 3 bases and 4 bases, with 16 bases remaining between them. This CDR3 comprises 15 residues. The CDR3 coding sequence is TGTGCCAGCAGCTACCTATTTGGAGTCGGAGAGACCCAGTACTTC. Protein sequence: CASSYLFGVGETQYF.

This clone has just one count. J is TRBJ1-2 and V is TRBV19, with D unclear. Trimming removed 2 bases from V and 7 bases from J, with 11 bases in between. Germline V gene lookup returns CDR1 LNHDA and CDR2 SQIVND (reference sequence). This CDR3 has 13 residues. In nucleotides, the CDR3 is TGTGCCAGTAGTATAACGGGGATCGGTGGCTACACCTTC. Amino acid sequence: CASSITGIGGYTF. Full variable domain (remainder filled in from reference TRBV19 and TRBJ1-2): DGGITQSPKYLFRKEGQNVTLSCEQNLNHDAMYWYRQDPGQGLRLIYYSQIVNDFQKGDIAEGYSVSREKKESFPLTVTSAQKNPTAFYLCASSITGIGGYTFGSGTRLTVV.

The rearrangement joins TRBV7-8 to TRBJ2-5, with D tentatively TRBD1 (6 bases). The germline CDR1 and CDR2 sequences are SGHVS and FQNEAQ. This CDR3 is 17 amino acids long. Trimming removed 2 bases at V and 4 bases at J, with 20 bases between. The CDR3 here is CASSLKGTGIRGETQYF. CDR3 nucleotides: TGTGCCAGCAGCTTAAAGGGAACAGGGATTAGGGGAGAGACCCAGTACTTC. The whole variable domain, remainder taken from reference TRBV7-8 and TRBJ2-5, is GAGVSQSPRYKVAKRGQDVALRCDPISGHVSLFWYQQALGQGPEFLTYFQNEAQLDKSGLPSDRFFAERPEGSVSTLKIQRTQQEDSAVYLCASSLKGTGIRGETQYFGPGTRLLVL.

V is TRBV3-1 (or the pseudogene TRBV3-2) and J is TRBJ2-1, with 10 nucleotides matching TRBD2. The CDR3 loop spans 17 amino acids. Germline V lookup: CDR1 LGHDT, CDR2 YNNKEL (reference sequence). V lost 1 base and J lost 10; bases outside the gene matches: 13. The CDR3 region is CASSQGRGSGRMWEQFF. CDR3 nucleotide sequence: TGTGCCAGCAGCCAAGGAAGGGGTAGCGGGAGGATGTGGGAGCAGTTCTTC.

V and J are TRBV6-5 and TRBJ2-7; 10 nucleotides align to TRBD2. V lost 8 bases to trimming and J lost 4 bases; unmatched junction nucleotides: 11. CDR1 is MNHEY and CDR2 is SVGAGI in the germline V gene. The CDR3 extends over 15 amino acids. The CDR3 loop is CASGTSDTPRYEQYF. Written as DNA, the CDR3 is TGTGCCAGCGGGACTAGCGATACACCTAGGTACGAGCAGTACTTC.

The rearrangement links TRBV3-1 (or the pseudogene TRBV3-2) to TRBJ2-5; D is possibly TRBD2 (5 bases). The V gene lost 5 bases and the J gene lost 2 bases, with 18 bases spanning the gap. There are 16 residues in the CDR3. Germline assignment: CDR1 LGHDT and CDR2 YNNKEL (reference sequence). CDR3 DNA: TGTGCCAGCAGCTCCCACGTAGGGAGCCTGCAAGAGACCCAGTACTTC. Encoded protein: CASSSHVGSLQETQYF.